This entry lists 18 T cell receptor beta chains sequenced from one sample in a study of T-cell reconstitution after alpha-beta-depleted transplantation in children. The library targeted TCRbeta and was prepared with unique molecular identifiers. A single record per CDR3 protein comes from TCRdb applying MiXCR to the PCR reads. The sample holds about 400,000 distinct CDR3 sequences, approximately 20% seen once. The input for sequencing was PBMCs from the stem cell graft donor, taken from the stem cell graft. These receptors were taken from a human donor who donated a stem cell graft to a child with acute myeloid leukemia.

At least ten counts were recorded for this clonotype. The chain has TRBV29-1 and TRBJ2-1; D is unresolved. Trimming pared 3 bases from V and 6 bases from J, leaving 12 bases between. Germline CDR1 SQVTM, CDR2 ANQGSEA. The CDR3 runs to 13 residues. This CDR3 reads CSVDGQLGNEQFF. In DNA, the CDR3 is TGCAGCGTTGATGGTCAGCTTGGCAATGAGCAGTTCTTC.

The chain employs TRBV11-2 and TRBJ2-7, with 13 bases aligning to TRBD2. CDR1 is SGHAT and CDR2 is FQNNGV in the germline V gene. With 4 bases clipped from V and 6 bases from J, the junction kept 9 bases outside the gene matches. The CDR3 is 16 residues long. In DNA, the CDR3 is TGTGCCAGCAGCTCACTCGGGACTAGCGGGAATTTCGAGCAGTACTTC. Encoded protein: CASSSLGTSGNFEQYF.

This clonotype has only a few counts. The chain is built from TRBV4-1 and TRBJ2-2, with 9 bases that match TRBD1. CDR1 is MGHRA, CDR2 YSYEKL, per germline. This CDR3 contains 15 residues. V shed 1 base and J 6 bases; nucleotides not matched to a gene: 3. This chain's CDR3 is CASSQGQGEAGELFF. Written as DNA, the CDR3 is TGCGCCAGCAGCCAAGGACAGGGGGAGGCCGGGGAGCTGTTTTTT.

The V call is TRBV13, the J call TRBJ2-1; 7 bases map to TRBD2. Per germline, CDR1 PRHDT and CDR2 FYEKMQ (reference sequence). J gave up 3 bases and V 5 bases, and 10 bases lay outside the gene matches. The CDR3 sequence is 16 residues long. Written as DNA, the CDR3 is TGTGCCAGCAGCACAATAGCGGGCTCGAACTACAATGAGCAGTTCTTC. Its protein is CASSTIAGSNYNEQFF.

This clonotype was picked up one time. The V call is TRBV18, the J call TRBJ2-5, with 7 bases aligning to TRBD2. J gave up 5 bases and V 2 bases, and 11 bases lay outside the gene matches. The length of the CDR3 is 16 residues. Per germline, CDR1 KGHSH and CDR2 LQKENI. The CDR3 bases are TGTGCCAGCTCACCAACAGGTCCCGGGGGGATCGAGACCCAGTACTTC. It translates to CASSPTGPGGIETQYF.

This sequence joins TRBV4-2 and TRBJ1-5, with D possibly being TRBD1 (6 bases). Between the trimmed V and J ends, which lost 0 bases and 5 bases, there was a span of 20 bases. Per the germline V gene, CDR1 is LGHNA and CDR2 is YNFKEQ. The CDR3 is made up of 18 amino acids. CDR3 loop: CASSQDSGGQSLYQPQHF. The DNA for the CDR3 is TGTGCCAGCAGCCAAGATAGTGGCGGACAGAGTTTATATCAGCCCCAGCATTTT.

The sample holds many counts of this clonotype. The rearrangement uses TRBV20-1 and TRBJ2-1, with 8 nucleotides matching TRBD2. The CDR3 covers 14 residues. CDR1 and CDR2 from the germline V gene are DFQATT and SNEGSKA (reference sequence). V lost 3 bases to trimming and J lost 6 bases; unmatched junction nucleotides: 7. DNA of the CDR3: TGCAGTGCTAGTGAAGCGGGAGTATTCAATGAGCAGTTCTTC. The encoded protein is CSASEAGVFNEQFF.

The genes are TRBV20-1 and TRBJ2-2; D not resolved. This CDR3 region has 13 residues. With 5 bases removed from V and 4 bases from J, the gap between germline ends came to 11 bases. CDR1 DFQATT and CDR2 SNEGSKA come from the germline V gene (reference sequence). This CDR3 reads CSAQSGVTGELFF. In DNA form, the CDR3 reads TGCAGTGCTCAGTCGGGCGTCACCGGGGAGCTGTTTTTT.

The CDR3 DNA is TGCGCCAGCAGCCAGGAAACAGGGAGCGGGCAGCCCCAGCATTTT. Residues: CASSQETGSGQPQHF. The gene calls are TRBV4-1 and TRBJ1-5, with TRBD1 as a possible D gene (6 bases). The V end lost 3 bases, the J end lost 7 bases, and 16 bases lay between the germline ends. The CDR3 loop spans 15 amino acids. Per germline, CDR1 MGHRA and CDR2 YSYEKL.

Comment on this clonotype: The germline gene is not matched at one end of the junction; a read error may be the cause. J is TRBJ2-7 and V is TRBV18; TRBD2 aligns across 7 bases. Germline V gives CDR1 KGHSH, CDR2 LQKENI. The CDR3 consists of 14 residues. The CDR3: CTSSPTSTSYEQYF. In nucleotides, the CDR3 is TGTACCAGCTCACCGACTAGCACCTCTTACGAGCAGTACTTC. Complete variable domain (other parts from reference TRBV18 and TRBJ2-7): NAGVMQNPRHLVRRRGQEARLRCSPMKGHSHVYWYRQLPEEGLKFMVYLQKENIIDESGMPKERFSAEFPKEGPSILRIQQVVRGDSAAYFCTSSPTSTSYEQYFGPGTRLTVT.

The table lists this clonotype with a few counts. This chain links TRBV7-2 with TRBJ2-3; 9 nucleotides line up with TRBD2. V lost 3 bases, J lost 1 base, and 8 bases stayed unmatched. This CDR3 has 17 residues. CDR1 is SGHTA and CDR2 is FQGNSA in the germline V gene. The CDR3 nucleotides are TGTGCCAGCAGCTTCTCCTCGACTAGCGGAGGCACAGATACGCAGTATTTT. It specifies CASSFSSTSGGTDTQYF.

This clonotype was seen a handful of times. This chain links TRBV24-1 with TRBJ2-3; either TRBD1 or TRBD2 may supply D (5 bases each). CDR3 length: 16 residues. The germline V and J ends were trimmed by 4 bases and 5 bases, with 18 bases remaining between them. Looked up from germline, CDR1 is KGHDR and CDR2 is SFDVKD. As DNA, the CDR3 is TGTGCCACCAGTGACGACAGTCCTTTCCGGGAAGATACGCAGTATTTT. Its protein product is CATSDDSPFREDTQYF.

A few counts support this clonotype. The CDR3 spells CASSSRERDGYEQYF. Here the CDR3 DNA reads TGTGCCAGCAGCTCGAGGGAGCGGGATGGATACGAGCAGTACTTC. The gene calls are TRBV7-9 and TRBJ2-7, with 7 bases aligning to TRBD2. The V gene's germline CDR1 is SEHNR and CDR2 FQNEAQ (reference sequence). J was trimmed by 4 bases and V by 4 bases; bases with no gene match: 10. The CDR3 contains 15 residues.

The J gene is TRBJ1-5, the V gene TRBV24-1; 11 bases line up with TRBD1. The CDR3 is 16 amino acids. The trim removed 2 bases at V and 2 bases at J, leaving 1 base unmatched. Germline loops: CDR1 KGHDR, CDR2 SFDVKD. CDR3 DNA: TGTGCCACCAGTGATTGGGGACAGGGGGGCAATCAGCCCCAGCATTTT. This gives the protein CATSDWGQGGNQPQHF.

V and J are TRBV7-8 and TRBJ2-3; D possibly corresponds to TRBD1 (8 bases). This CDR3 is 16 amino acids long. Per the germline V gene, CDR1 is SGHVS and CDR2 is FQNEAQ. Between the trimmed V and J ends, which lost 7 bases and 2 bases, there was a span of 19 bases. CDR3 bases: TGTGCCAGCAACCGCTGGGGGGGACAGGTCACAGATACGCAGTATTTT. Translating gives CASNRWGGQVTDTQYF.

CDR3 amino acids: CASSESTRGELFF. CDR3 nucleotide sequence: TGTGCCAGCAGTGAAAGCACGCGCGGGGAGCTGTTTTTT. V usage is TRBV2 and J usage is TRBJ2-2; no firm D call. Germline V CDR1 and CDR2: SNHLY, FYNNEI. Trimming took off 2 bases at V and 7 bases at J, with 8 bases between the two ends. This CDR3 spans 13 amino acids.

In this sample, this clonotype turned up a few times. V and J are TRBV7-8 and TRBJ2-1; 8 nucleotides match TRBD2. The J segment lost 5 bases and the V segment lost 5 bases, leaving 5 bases of the junction unmatched. CDR1 is SGHVS, CDR2 FQNEAQ, per germline. The CDR3 length is 14 residues. CDR3 DNA sequence: TGTGCCAGCAGCACGGGACTAGTTGACAATGAGCAGTTCTTC. This translates into CASSTGLVDNEQFF.

This clonotype was counted many times. This rearrangement joins TRBV20-1 to TRBJ2-7; 7 bases fit TRBD2. The CDR3 loop spans 15 amino acids. CDR1 and CDR2 (germline): DFQATT, SNEGSKA (reference sequence). V dropped 3 bases and J dropped 1; count of bases not matched to a gene: 9. The CDR3: CSASLWASGSYEQYF. CDR3 DNA sequence: TGCAGTGCTAGTCTTTGGGCTAGCGGTTCCTACGAGCAGTACTTC.